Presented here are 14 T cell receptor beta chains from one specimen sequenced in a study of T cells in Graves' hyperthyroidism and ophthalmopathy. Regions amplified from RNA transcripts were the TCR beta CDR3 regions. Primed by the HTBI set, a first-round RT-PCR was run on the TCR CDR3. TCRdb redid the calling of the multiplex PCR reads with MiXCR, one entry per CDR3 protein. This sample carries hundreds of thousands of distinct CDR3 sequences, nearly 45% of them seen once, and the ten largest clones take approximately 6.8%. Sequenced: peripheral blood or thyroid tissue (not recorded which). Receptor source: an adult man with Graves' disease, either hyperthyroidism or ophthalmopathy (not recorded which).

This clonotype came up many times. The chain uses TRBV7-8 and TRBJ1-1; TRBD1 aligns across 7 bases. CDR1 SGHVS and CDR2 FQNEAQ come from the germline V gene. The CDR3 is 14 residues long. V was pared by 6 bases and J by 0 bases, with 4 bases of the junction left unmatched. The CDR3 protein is CASRRTGLNTEAFF. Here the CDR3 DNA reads TGTGCCAGCAGGAGGACAGGTCTGAACACTGAAGCTTTCTTT.

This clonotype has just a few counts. CDR3 region: CSARGSPGEYSPLHF. The CDR3, as DNA: TGCAGTGCTAGAGGTTCCCCGGGGGAATATTCACCCCTCCACTTT. The rearrangement uses TRBV20-1 and TRBJ1-6, with D possibly TRBD1 on 5 matching bases. The CDR3 consists of 15 residues. V lost 1 base and J 8 bases, leaving 15 bases between the germline ends. The germline CDR1 and CDR2 sequences are DFQATT and SNEGSKA (reference sequence).

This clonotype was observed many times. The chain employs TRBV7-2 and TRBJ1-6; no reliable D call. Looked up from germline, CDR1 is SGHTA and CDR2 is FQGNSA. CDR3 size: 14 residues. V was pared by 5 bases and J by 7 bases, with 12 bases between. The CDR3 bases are TGTGCCAGCAGCCAAGCCGCGGGAAATTCACCCCTCCACTTT. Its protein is CASSQAAGNSPLHF.

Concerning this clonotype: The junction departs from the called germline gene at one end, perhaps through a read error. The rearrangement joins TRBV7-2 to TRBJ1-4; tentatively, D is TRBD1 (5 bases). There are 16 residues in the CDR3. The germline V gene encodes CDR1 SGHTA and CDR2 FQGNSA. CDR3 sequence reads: CANSFSGGVRTEKLFF. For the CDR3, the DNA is TGTGCCAACAGCTTTAGCGGGGGGGTTCGGACTGAAAAACTGTTTTTT.

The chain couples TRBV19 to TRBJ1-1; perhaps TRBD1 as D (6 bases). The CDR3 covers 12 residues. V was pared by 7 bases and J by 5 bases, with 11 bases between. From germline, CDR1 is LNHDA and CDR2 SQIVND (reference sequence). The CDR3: CASTAGDTEAFF. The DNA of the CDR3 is TGTGCCAGTACCGCAGGGGATACTGAAGCTTTCTTT.

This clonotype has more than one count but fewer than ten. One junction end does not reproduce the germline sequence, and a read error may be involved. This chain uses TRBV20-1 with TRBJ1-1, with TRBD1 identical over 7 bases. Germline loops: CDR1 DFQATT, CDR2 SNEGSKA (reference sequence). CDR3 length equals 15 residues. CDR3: CSARGQADVNTEAFF. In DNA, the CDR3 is TGCAGTGCCAGAGGACAGGCCGATGTGAACACTGAAGCTTTCTTT.

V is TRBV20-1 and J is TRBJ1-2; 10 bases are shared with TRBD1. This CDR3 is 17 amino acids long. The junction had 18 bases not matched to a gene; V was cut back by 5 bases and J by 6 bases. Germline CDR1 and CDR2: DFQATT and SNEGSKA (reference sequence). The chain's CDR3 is CSAPARGQGVSGDGYTF. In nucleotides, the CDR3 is TGCAGTGCTCCCGCCCGAGGACAGGGGGTCTCGGGCGATGGCTACACCTTC.

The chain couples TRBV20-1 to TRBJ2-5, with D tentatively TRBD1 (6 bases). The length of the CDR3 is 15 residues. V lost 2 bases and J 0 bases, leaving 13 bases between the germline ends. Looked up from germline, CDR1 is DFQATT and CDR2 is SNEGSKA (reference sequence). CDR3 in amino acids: CSARRPGVNQETQYF. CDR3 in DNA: TGCAGTGCTAGACGACCAGGGGTAAACCAAGAGACCCAGTACTTC.

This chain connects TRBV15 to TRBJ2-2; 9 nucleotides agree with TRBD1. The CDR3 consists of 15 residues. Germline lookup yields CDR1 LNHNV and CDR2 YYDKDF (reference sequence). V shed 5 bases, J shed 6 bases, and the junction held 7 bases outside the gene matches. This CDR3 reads CATSSPGQGAGELFF. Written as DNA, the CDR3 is TGTGCCACCAGCTCGCCGGGACAGGGTGCCGGGGAGCTGTTTTTT.

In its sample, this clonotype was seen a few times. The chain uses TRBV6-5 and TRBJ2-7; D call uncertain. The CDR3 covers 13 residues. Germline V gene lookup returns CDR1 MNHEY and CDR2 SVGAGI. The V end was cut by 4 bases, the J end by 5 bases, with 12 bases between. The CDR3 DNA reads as TGTGCCAGCAGTTTGGGCCTACGGGACGAGCAGTACTTC. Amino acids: CASSLGLRDEQYF.

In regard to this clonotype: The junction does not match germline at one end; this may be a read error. CDR3 protein: CSASGIQDF. The DNA for the CDR3 is TGCAGTGCGTCCGGGATCCAGGACTTC. The chain couples TRBV20-1 to TRBJ2-7; a weak D match, TRBD2 (5 bases). This CDR3 has 9 residues. CDR1 is DFQATT, CDR2 SNEGSKA, per germline (reference sequence).

This CDR3 is CARRDTREKLFF. The CDR3, as DNA: TGTGCTAGAAGGGACACACGGGAAAAACTGTTTTTT. The chain has TRBV25-1 and TRBJ1-4; D is perhaps TRBD1 (6 bases). CDR1 and CDR2 (germline): MGHDK, SYGVNS. The CDR3 runs to 12 residues.

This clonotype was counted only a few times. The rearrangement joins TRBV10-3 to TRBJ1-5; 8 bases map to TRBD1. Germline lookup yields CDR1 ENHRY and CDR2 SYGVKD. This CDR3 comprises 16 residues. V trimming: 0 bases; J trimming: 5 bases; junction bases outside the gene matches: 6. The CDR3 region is CAISESWTGSDQPQHF. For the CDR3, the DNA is TGTGCCATCAGTGAGTCGTGGACAGGGAGCGATCAGCCCCAGCATTTT.

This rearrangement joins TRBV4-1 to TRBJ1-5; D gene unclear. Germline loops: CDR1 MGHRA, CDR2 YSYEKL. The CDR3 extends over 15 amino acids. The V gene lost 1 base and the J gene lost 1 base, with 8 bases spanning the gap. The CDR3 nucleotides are TGCGCCAGCAGCCAAGGGGCAATCAGCAATCAGCCCCAGCATTTT. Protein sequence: CASSQGAISNQPQHF.